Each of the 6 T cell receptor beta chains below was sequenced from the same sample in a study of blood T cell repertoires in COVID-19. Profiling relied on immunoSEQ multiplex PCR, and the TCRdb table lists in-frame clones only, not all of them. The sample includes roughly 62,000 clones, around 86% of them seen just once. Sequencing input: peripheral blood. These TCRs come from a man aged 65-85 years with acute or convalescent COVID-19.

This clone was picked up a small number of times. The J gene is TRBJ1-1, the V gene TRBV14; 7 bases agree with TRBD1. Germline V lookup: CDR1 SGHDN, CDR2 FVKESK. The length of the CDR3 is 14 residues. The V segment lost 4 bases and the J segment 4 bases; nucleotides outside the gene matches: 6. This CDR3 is CASSRITGVTEAFF. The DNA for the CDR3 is TGTGCCAGCAGCCGAATTACAGGGGTCACTGAAGCTTTCTTT.

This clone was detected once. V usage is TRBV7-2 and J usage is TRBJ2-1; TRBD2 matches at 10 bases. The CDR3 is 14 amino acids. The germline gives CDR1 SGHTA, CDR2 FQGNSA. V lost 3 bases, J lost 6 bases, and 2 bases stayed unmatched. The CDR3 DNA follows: TGTGCCAGCAGCTTGGGACTAGCGTCCAATGAGCAGTTCTTC. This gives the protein CASSLGLASNEQFF.

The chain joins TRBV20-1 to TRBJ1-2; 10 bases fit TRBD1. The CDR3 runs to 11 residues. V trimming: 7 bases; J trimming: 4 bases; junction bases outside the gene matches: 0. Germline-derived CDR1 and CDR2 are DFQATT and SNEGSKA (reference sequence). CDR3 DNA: TGCAGTGGGGACAGGGGCTATGGCTACACCTTC. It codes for CSGDRGYGYTF.

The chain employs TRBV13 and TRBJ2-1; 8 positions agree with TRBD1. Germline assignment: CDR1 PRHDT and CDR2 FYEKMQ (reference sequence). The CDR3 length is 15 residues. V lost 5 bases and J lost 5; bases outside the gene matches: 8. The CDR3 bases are TGTGCCAGCAGCGTAAGCAGGGGGCATAACAATGAGCAGTTCTTC. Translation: CASSVSRGHNNEQFF.

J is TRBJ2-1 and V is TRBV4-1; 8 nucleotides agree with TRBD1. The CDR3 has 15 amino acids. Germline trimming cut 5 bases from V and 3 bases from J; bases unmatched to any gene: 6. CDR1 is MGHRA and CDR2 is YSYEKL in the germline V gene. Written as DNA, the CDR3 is TGCGCCAGCAGCATTCAGACAGGGGACTACAATGAGCAGTTCTTC. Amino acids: CASSIQTGDYNEQFF.

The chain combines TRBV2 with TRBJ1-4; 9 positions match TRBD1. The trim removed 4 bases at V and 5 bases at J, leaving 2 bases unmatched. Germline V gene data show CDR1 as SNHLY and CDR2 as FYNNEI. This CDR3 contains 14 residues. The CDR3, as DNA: TGTGCCAGCAGTGCCGACAGGGGGAATGAAAAACTGTTTTTT. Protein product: CASSADRGNEKLFF.